The 3 T cell receptor beta chains in this list originate from one sample, sequenced in a study of blood T cell repertoires in COVID-19. Method: immunoSEQ multiplex PCR; TCRdb's copy keeps in-frame clones and lacks some. The top ten hold more than 8% of the sample, which has roughly 71,000 clones, almost 85% seen once. The sample consisted of peripheral blood. The receptor set was obtained from a man between 45 and 60 years old with active COVID-19.

V and J are TRBV6-1 and TRBJ2-7; a weak D match, TRBD1 (6 bases). The V gene lost 2 bases and the J gene lost 0 bases, with 8 bases spanning the gap. There are 14 residues in the CDR3. Germline-derived CDR1 and CDR2 are MNHNS and SASEGT. The CDR3 here is CASSETGPSYEQYF. The CDR3 DNA reads as TGTGCCAGCAGTGAAACAGGGCCCTCCTACGAGCAGTACTTC.

This clone appeared a few times. The V and J genes are TRBV21-1 and TRBJ2-6; the table's D call of TRBD1 was not tested on the DNA. TRBV21-1 counts as a pseudogene. There are 14 residues in the CDR3. Here the CDR3 DNA reads TGTGCCAGGACAGGGGGCCCTGGGGCCAACGTCCTGACTTTC. This encodes CARTGGPGANVLTF.

The J gene is TRBJ1-1, the V gene TRBV10-3; D uncertain. Trimming took 10 bases from V and 4 from J, leaving 19 bases between them. Germline values: CDR1 ENHRY, CDR2 SYGVKD. The length of the CDR3 is 14 residues. The CDR3 reads CATRESGGGTEAFF. DNA of the CDR3: TGTGCCACCCGGGAAAGTGGCGGAGGCACTGAAGCTTTCTTT.